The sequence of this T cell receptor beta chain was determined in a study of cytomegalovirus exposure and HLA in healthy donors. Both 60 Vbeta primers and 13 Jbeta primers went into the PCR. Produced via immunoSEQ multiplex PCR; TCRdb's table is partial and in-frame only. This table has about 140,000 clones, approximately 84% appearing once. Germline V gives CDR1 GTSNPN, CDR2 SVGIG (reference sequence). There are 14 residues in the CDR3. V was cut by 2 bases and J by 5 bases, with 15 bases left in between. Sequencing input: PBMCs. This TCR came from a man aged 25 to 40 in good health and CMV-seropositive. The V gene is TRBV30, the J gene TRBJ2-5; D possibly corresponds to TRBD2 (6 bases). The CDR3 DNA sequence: TGTGCCTGGAGTAAATACGGGGGAGGCGAGACCCAGTACTTC. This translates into CAWSKYGGGETQYF.